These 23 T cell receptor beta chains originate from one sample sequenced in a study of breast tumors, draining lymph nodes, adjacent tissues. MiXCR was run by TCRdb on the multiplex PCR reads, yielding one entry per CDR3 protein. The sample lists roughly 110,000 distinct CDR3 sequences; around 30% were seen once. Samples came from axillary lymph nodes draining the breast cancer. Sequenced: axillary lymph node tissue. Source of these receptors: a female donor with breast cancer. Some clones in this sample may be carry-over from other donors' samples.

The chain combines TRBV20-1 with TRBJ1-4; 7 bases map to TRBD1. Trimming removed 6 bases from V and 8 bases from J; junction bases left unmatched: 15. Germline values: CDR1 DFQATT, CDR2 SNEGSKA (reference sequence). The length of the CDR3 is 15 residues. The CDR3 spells CSALDRTGALEKLFF. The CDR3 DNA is TGCAGTGCCTTGGACAGGACCGGAGCTCTGGAAAAACTGTTTTTT.

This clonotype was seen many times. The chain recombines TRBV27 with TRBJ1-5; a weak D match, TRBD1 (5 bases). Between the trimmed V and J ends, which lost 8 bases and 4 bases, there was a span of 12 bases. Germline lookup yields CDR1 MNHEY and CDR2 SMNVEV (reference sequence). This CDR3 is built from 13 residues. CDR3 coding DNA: TGTGCCAGCGCCACAGGAGAGAATCAGCCCCAGCATTTT. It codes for CASATGENQPQHF.

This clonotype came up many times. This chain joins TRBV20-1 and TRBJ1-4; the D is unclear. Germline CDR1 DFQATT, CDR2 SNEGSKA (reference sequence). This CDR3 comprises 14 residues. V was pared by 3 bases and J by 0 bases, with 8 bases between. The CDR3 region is CSARVMATNEKLFF. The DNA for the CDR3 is TGCAGTGCTAGGGTTATGGCAACTAATGAAAAACTGTTTTTT.

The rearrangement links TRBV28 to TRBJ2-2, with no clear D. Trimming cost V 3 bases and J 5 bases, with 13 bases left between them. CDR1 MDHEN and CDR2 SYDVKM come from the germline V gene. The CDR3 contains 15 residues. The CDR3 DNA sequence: TGTGCCAGCAGTTTTTTGTCCGGCCCTACCGGGGAGCTGTTTTTT. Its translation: CASSFLSGPTGELFF.

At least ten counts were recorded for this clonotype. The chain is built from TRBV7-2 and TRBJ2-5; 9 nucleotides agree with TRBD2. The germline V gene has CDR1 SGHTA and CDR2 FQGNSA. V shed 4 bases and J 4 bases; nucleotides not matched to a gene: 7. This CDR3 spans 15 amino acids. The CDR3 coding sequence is TGTGCCAGCAGCTGGGCGGGGGGGGCCTCAGAGACCCAGTACTTC. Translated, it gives CASSWAGGASETQYF.

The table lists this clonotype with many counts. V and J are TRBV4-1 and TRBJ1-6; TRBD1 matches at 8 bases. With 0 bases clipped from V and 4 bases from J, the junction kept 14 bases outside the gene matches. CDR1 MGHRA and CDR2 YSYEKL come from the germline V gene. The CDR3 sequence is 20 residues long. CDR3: CASSQDVGQGAVRYNSPLHF. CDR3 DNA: TGCGCCAGCAGCCAAGATGTCGGGCAGGGGGCGGTCCGATATAATTCACCCCTCCACTTT.

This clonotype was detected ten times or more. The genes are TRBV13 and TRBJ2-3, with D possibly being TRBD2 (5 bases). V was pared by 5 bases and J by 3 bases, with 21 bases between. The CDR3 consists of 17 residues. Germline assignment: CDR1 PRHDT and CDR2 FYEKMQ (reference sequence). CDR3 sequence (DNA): TGTGCCAGCAGCCTCCGGACTGTCCTCACCTTAACAGATACGCAGTATTTT. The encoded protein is CASSLRTVLTLTDTQYF.

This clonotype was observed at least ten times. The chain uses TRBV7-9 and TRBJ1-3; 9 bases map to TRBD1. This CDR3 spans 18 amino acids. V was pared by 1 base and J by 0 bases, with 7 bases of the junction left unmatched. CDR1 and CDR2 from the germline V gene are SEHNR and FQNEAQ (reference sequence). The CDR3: CASSLGVGTGSSGNTIYF. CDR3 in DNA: TGTGCCAGCAGCTTAGGAGTTGGGACAGGGTCCTCTGGAAACACCATATATTTT.

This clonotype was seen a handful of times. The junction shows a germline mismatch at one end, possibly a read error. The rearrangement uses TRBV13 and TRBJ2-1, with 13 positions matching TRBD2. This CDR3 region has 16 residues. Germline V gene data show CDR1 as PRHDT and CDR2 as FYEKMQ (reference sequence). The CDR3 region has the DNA TGTGCCAGCAGCTTAGCCCGACTAGCGGGAGGAAATGGGCAGTTCTTC. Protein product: CASSLARLAGGNGQFF.

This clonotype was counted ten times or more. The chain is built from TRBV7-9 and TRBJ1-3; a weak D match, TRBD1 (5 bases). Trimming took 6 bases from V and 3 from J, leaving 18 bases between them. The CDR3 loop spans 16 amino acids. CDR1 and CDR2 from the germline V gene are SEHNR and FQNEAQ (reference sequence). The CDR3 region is CASSYGTSKVGNTIYF. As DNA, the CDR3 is TGTGCCAGCAGTTACGGGACGTCCAAGGTTGGAAACACCATATATTTT.

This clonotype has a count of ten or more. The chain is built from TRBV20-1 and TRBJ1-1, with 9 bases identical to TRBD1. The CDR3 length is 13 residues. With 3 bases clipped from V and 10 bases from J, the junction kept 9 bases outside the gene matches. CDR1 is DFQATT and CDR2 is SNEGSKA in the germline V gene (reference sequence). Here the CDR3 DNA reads TGCAGTGCTAGCAGGGACAGGGAAGGTGCAGCTTTCTTT. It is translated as CSASRDREGAAFF.

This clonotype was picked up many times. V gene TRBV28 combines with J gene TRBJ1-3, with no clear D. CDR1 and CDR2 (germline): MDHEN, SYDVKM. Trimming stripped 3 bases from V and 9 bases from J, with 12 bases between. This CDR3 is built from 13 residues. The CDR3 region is CASSLAPRGTIYF. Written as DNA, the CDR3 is TGTGCCAGCAGTTTGGCCCCACGAGGCACCATATATTTT.

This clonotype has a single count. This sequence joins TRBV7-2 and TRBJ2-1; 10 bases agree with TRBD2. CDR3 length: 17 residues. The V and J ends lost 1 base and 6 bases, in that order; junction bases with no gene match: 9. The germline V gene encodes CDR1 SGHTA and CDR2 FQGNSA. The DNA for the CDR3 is TGTGCCAGCAGCTTAGAATTAGCGGGGGGTGTAATCAATGAGCAGTTCTTC. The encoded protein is CASSLELAGGVINEQFF.

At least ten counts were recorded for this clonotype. The CDR3 DNA follows: TGTGCCAGTAGTATAGCGGGATCGGAGGGACACGAGCAGTACTTC. Residues: CASSIAGSEGHEQYF. This chain links TRBV19 with TRBJ2-7; perhaps TRBD2 as D (6 bases). V was clipped by 1 base and J by 5 bases, with 15 bases between them. Per the germline V gene, CDR1 is LNHDA and CDR2 is SQIVND (reference sequence). The CDR3 contains 15 residues.

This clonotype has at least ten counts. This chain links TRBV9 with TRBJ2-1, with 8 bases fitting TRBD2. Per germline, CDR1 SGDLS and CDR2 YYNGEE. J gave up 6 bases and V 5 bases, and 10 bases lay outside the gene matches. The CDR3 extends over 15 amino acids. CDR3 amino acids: CASSERYGTSNEQFF. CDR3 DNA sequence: TGTGCCAGCAGTGAGAGGTATGGGACTAGCAATGAGCAGTTCTTC. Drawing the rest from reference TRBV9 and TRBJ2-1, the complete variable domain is DSGVTQTPKHLITATGQRVTLRCSPRSGDLSVYWYQQSLDQGLQFLIQYYNGEERAKGNILERFSAQQFPDLHSELNLSSLELGDSALYFCASSERYGTSNEQFFGPGTRLTVL.

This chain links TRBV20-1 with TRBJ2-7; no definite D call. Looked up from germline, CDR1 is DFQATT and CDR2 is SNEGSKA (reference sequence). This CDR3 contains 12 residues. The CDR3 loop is CSSRQVHYEQYF. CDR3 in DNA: TGCAGCTCTAGGCAAGTTCACTACGAGCAGTACTTC.

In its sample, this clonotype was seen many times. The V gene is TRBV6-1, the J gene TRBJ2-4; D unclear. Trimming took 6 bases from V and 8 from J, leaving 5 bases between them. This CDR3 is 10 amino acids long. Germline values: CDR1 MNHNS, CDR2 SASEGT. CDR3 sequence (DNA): TGTGCCAGCAGCCTTTACATTCAGTACTTC. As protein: CASSLYIQYF.

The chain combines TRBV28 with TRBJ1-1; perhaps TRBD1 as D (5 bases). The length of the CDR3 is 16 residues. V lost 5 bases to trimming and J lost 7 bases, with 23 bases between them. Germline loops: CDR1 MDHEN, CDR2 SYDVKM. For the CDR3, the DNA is TGTGCCAGCAGTAAACCCGGGACTTACCCACGTGGTGAAGCTTTCTTT. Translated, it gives CASSKPGTYPRGEAFF. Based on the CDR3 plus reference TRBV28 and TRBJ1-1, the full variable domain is DVKVTQSSRYLVKRTGEKVFLECVQDMDHENMFWYRQDPGLGLRLIYFSYDVKMKEKGDIPEGYSVSREKKERFSLILESASTNQTSMYLCASSKPGTYPRGEAFFGQGTRLTVV.

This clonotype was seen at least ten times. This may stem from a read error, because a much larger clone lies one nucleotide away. CDR3 sequence reads: CASSFVGQGRSEQYF. CDR3 DNA: TGTGCCAGCAGTTTCGTGGGACAGGGTAGGAGCGAGCAGTACTTC. V gene TRBV12-3 or TRBV12-4 combines with J gene TRBJ2-7; TRBD1 matches 9 bases. CDR3 size: 15 residues. With 3 bases clipped from V and 6 bases from J, the junction kept 9 bases outside the gene matches.

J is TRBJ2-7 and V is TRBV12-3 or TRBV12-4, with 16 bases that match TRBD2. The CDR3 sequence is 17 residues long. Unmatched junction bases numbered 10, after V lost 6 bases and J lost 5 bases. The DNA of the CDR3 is TGTGCCAGCAGGGGCCTGGGACTAGCGGGGGGGCTGGACGAGCAGTACTTC. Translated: CASRGLGLAGGLDEQYF.

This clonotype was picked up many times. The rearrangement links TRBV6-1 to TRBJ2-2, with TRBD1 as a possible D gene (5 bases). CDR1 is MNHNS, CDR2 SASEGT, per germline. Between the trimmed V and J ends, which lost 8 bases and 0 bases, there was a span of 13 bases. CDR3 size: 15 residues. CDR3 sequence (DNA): TGTGCCAGCCGACAGCTCCTGTCGAACACCGGGGAGCTGTTTTTT. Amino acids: CASRQLLSNTGELFF.

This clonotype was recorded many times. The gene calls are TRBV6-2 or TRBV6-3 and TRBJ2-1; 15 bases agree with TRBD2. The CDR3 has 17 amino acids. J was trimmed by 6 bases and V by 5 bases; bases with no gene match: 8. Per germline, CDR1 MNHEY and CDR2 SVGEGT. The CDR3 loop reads CASSPWTSGGASNEQFF. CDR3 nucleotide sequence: TGTGCCAGCAGTCCTTGGACTAGCGGGGGGGCCAGCAATGAGCAGTTCTTC.

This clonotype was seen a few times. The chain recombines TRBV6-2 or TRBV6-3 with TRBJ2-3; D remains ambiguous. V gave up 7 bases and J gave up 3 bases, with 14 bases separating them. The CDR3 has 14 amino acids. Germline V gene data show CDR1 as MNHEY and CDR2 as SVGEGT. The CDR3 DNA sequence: TGTGCCAGCAAGCCAGCCGCTAAAACAGATACGCAGTATTTT. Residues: CASKPAAKTDTQYF.